Below, 32 T cell receptor beta chains from the same sample are listed, as sequenced in a study of OX40 agonist ivuxolimab in advanced cancers. Only in-frame clones appear in the TCRdb table, and some are missing; sequencing was by immunoSEQ multiplex PCR. The sample gives 55,000 to 80,000 clones, over 75% of which show up once; approximately 1% is in the top ten. This material consisted of CD4+ or CD8+ T cells sorted from blood, taken in a trial of the OX40 agonist ivuxolimab. The origin of the receptors is an adult with an advanced solid tumor such as melanoma, head and neck, liver or kidney cancer.

The rearrangement joins TRBV19 to TRBJ1-3; no reliable D call. The CDR3 consists of 13 residues. V lost 3 bases to trimming and J lost 4 bases, with 7 bases between them. Germline assignment: CDR1 LNHDA and CDR2 SQIVND (reference sequence). Here the CDR3 reads CASSMGIGNTIYF. The CDR3 nucleotides are TGTGCCAGTAGTATGGGAATAGGAAACACCATATATTTT.

V gene TRBV7-6 combines with J gene TRBJ2-3; tentative D call: TRBD2 (6 bases). Trimming removed 3 bases at V and 0 bases at J, with 13 bases between. The germline CDR1 and CDR2 sequences are SGHVS and FNYEAQ. The CDR3 totals 16 residues. DNA for the CDR3: TGTGCCAGCAGCTTCGTGGGTGCGGGGAGCACAGATACGCAGTATTTT. This codes for CASSFVGAGSTDTQYF.

The J gene is TRBJ2-6, the V gene TRBV7-2, with unresolved D. The CDR3 covers 18 residues. CDR1 is SGHTA, CDR2 FQGNSA, per germline. Trimming took 3 bases from V and 0 from J, leaving 15 bases between them. In DNA form, the CDR3 reads TGTGCCAGCAGCTTCGAATTAGGACGCGCCTCTGGGGCCAACGTCCTGACTTTC. Its translation is CASSFELGRASGANVLTF.

The V and J genes are TRBV29-1 and TRBJ2-3, with D unresolved. This CDR3 contains 12 residues. CDR1 SQVTM and CDR2 ANQGSEA come from the germline V gene. V was shortened by 7 bases and J by 1 base, with 9 bases between the two germline ends. CDR3 nucleotide sequence: TGCAGCGCTCAGCCGGGCACAGATACGCAGTATTTT. Amino acid sequence: CSAQPGTDTQYF.

The chain is built from TRBV19 and TRBJ1-1; unclear D gene. Germline V gene data show CDR1 as LNHDA and CDR2 as SQIVND (reference sequence). The CDR3 loop spans 12 amino acids. Trimming pared 4 bases from V and 8 bases from J, leaving 11 bases between. CDR3 DNA sequence: TGTGCCAGTAGTAACTTAAGGCTAGAAGCTTTCTTT. It is translated as CASSNLRLEAFF.

V and J are TRBV12-1 and TRBJ1-3. TRBV12-1 is a recognized pseudogene. The CDR3 runs 16 residues. CDR3 DNA: TGTGCCAGCAGCTTTGCGCCGGTATGCGCTGGAAACACCATATATTTT. Its protein is CASSFAPVCAGNTIYF.

This chain uses TRBV5-1 with TRBJ2-2; possible D gene TRBD2, 6 bases. Germline V gene sequence: CDR1 SGHRS, CDR2 YFSETQ. The CDR3 contains 15 residues. Trimming cost V 4 bases and J 1 base, with 11 bases left between them. The CDR3 DNA sequence: TGCGCCAGCAGCCTGGGACTCAGGAACACCGGGGAGCTGTTTTTT. Translation: CASSLGLRNTGELFF.

V gene TRBV5-4 combines with J gene TRBJ2-2, with TRBD1 identical over 9 bases. Germline CDR1 SGHNT, CDR2 YYREEE (reference sequence). The CDR3 consists of 16 residues. V shed 0 bases, J shed 3 bases, and the junction held 3 bases outside the gene matches. This CDR3 is CASSLVGQGHTGELFF. DNA for the CDR3: TGTGCCAGCAGCTTGGTTGGACAGGGGCACACCGGGGAGCTGTTTTTT.

This chain joins TRBV15 and TRBJ2-3, with 9 bases aligning to TRBD1. V trimming: 8 bases; J trimming: 7 bases; junction bases outside the gene matches: 10. The CDR3 runs 14 residues. From germline, CDR1 is LNHNV and CDR2 YYDKDF (reference sequence). The CDR3 reads CATDEGQGRNTQYF. For the CDR3, the DNA is TGTGCCACCGACGAAGGACAGGGGAGGAATACGCAGTATTTT.

The sample holds one count of this clone. The V call is TRBV11-3, the J call TRBJ2-5, with 8 positions matching TRBD1. The CDR3 has 14 amino acids. Germline values: CDR1 SGHNT, CDR2 YENEEA. V was clipped by 4 bases and J by 2 bases; unmatched bases: 3. The CDR3: CASSSGQAQETQYF. In DNA, the CDR3 is TGTGCCAGCAGCTCGGGACAGGCTCAAGAGACCCAGTACTTC.

The chain employs TRBV19 and TRBJ2-1; D call uncertain. The CDR3 contains 13 residues. V lost 3 bases and J 6 bases, leaving 9 bases between the germline ends. Per the germline V gene, CDR1 is LNHDA and CDR2 is SQIVND (reference sequence). Here the CDR3 reads CASSIGLANEQFF. The CDR3 DNA sequence: TGTGCCAGTAGTATCGGGTTAGCCAATGAGCAGTTCTTC.

The chain links TRBV30 to TRBJ2-1; D gene ambiguous. Germline CDR1 is GTSNPN and CDR2 is SVGIG (reference sequence). The CDR3 is 14 residues long. Trimming removed 4 bases from V and 0 bases from J, with 10 bases in between. CDR3 bases: TGTGCCTGGAATTATGAGAGCTCCTACAATGAGCAGTTCTTC. Protein sequence: CAWNYESSYNEQFF. The full variable domain, in which reference TRBV30 and TRBJ2-1 provide the parts outside the CDR3, is SQTIHQWPATLVQPVGSPLSLECTVEGTSNPNLYWYRQAAGRGLQLLFYSVGIGQISSEVPQNLSASRPQDRQFILSSKKLLLSDSGFYLCAWNYESSYNEQFFGPGTRLTVL.

This chain links TRBV5-4 with TRBJ1-2; possible D gene TRBD1, 6 bases. Trimming pared 4 bases from V and 5 bases from J, leaving 12 bases between. The germline V gene encodes CDR1 SGHNT and CDR2 YYREEE (reference sequence). The CDR3 is made up of 13 amino acids. The CDR3 nucleotides read TGTGCCAGCAGCCGCGACAGGTCTTATGGCTACACCTTC. Its translation is CASSRDRSYGYTF.

The V call is TRBV2, the J call TRBJ1-3; no clear D. The CDR3 has 15 amino acids. Trimming took 6 bases from V and 0 from J, leaving 12 bases between them. CDR1 and CDR2 (germline): SNHLY, FYNNEI. The CDR3 DNA is TGTGCCAGCAGAAAGGCCCGTTACTCTGGAAACACCATATATTTT. It is translated as CASRKARYSGNTIYF.

V is TRBV30 and J is TRBJ1-2; D is unresolved. The CDR3 is 12 residues long. The V and J ends lost 0 bases and 8 bases respectively, with 10 bases between them. Germline values: CDR1 GTSNPN, CDR2 SVGIG (reference sequence). CDR3 sequence reads: CAWSVSRTGYTF. Written as DNA, the CDR3 is TGTGCCTGGAGTGTGAGTCGAACGGGCTACACCTTC.

The chain employs TRBV9 and TRBJ1-4; the D is unclear. Germline assignment: CDR1 SGDLS and CDR2 YYNGEE. Trimming took off 4 bases at V and 8 bases at J, with 12 bases between the two ends. This CDR3 spans 13 amino acids. CDR3 DNA: TGTGCCAGCAGCAACCCACCAGGCGAAAAACTGTTTTTT. Protein sequence: CASSNPPGEKLFF.

The chain employs TRBV30 and TRBJ2-5; D is perhaps TRBD1 (5 bases). The CDR3 runs 12 residues. Between the trimmed V and J ends, which lost 2 bases and 2 bases, there was a span of 6 bases. Per germline, CDR1 GTSNPN and CDR2 SVGIG (reference sequence). The CDR3: CAWSQGQETQYF. The CDR3 DNA reads TGTGCCTGGAGTCAGGGACAAGAGACCCAGTACTTC.

This chain uses TRBV19 with TRBJ1-5; D is undetermined. Trimming pared 5 bases from V and 0 bases from J, leaving 17 bases between. Germline loops: CDR1 LNHDA, CDR2 SQIVND (reference sequence). The length of the CDR3 is 17 residues. The CDR3 here is CASSPAPHLYSNQPQHF. The DNA of the CDR3 is TGTGCCAGTAGTCCCGCCCCCCACCTTTATAGCAATCAGCCCCAGCATTTT.

The CDR3: CASLKAGGNQETQYF. CDR3 in DNA: TGTGCCAGCCTCAAAGCGGGGGGGAACCAAGAGACCCAGTACTTC. The V call is TRBV5-4, the J call TRBJ2-5; the match to TRBD2 covers 10 bases. Germline CDR1 reads SGHNT; CDR2 reads YYREEE (reference sequence). The CDR3 sequence is 15 residues long. V shed 7 bases, J shed 0 bases, and the junction held 6 bases outside the gene matches.

V gene TRBV6-1 combines with J gene TRBJ1-2, with 7 positions matching TRBD1. The germline V gene has CDR1 MNHNS and CDR2 SASEGT. V shed 6 bases and J 4 bases; nucleotides not matched to a gene: 5. CDR3 length: 13 residues. The CDR3 DNA reads TGTGCCAGCAGGACGGACAGGATCTATGGCTACACCTTC. It is translated as CASRTDRIYGYTF.

This rearrangement joins TRBV30 to TRBJ1-6; D unclear. Trimming left V 3 bases short and J 4 bases short, with 7 bases between. This CDR3 has 13 residues. Germline lookup yields CDR1 GTSNPN and CDR2 SVGIG (reference sequence). CDR3 in amino acids: CAWRERYNSPLHF. The DNA of the CDR3 is TGTGCCTGGAGAGAGAGGTATAATTCACCCCTCCACTTT. Based on the CDR3 plus reference TRBV30 and TRBJ1-6, the full variable domain is SQTIHQWPATLVQPVGSPLSLECTVEGTSNPNLYWYRQAAGRGLQLLFYSVGIGQISSEVPQNLSASRPQDRQFILSSKKLLLSDSGFYLCAWRERYNSPLHFGNGTRLTVT.

This clone turned up a few times. The V call is TRBV18, the J call TRBJ1-1; D perhaps matches TRBD1 (5 bases). This CDR3 has 17 amino acids. CDR1 is KGHSH, CDR2 LQKENI, per germline. Trimming stripped 5 bases from V and 0 bases from J, with 19 bases between. CDR3 sequence reads: CASSSRSPGRMNTEAFF. The DNA of the CDR3 is TGTGCCAGCTCATCCAGGTCACCAGGGCGGATGAACACTGAAGCTTTCTTT.

This rearrangement joins TRBV30 to TRBJ2-5; 10 nucleotides align to TRBD2. This CDR3 region has 14 residues. J gave up 7 bases and V 3 bases, and 8 bases lay outside the gene matches. CDR1 is GTSNPN and CDR2 is SVGIG in the germline V gene (reference sequence). CDR3: CAWRVAGGQGTQYF. In nucleotides, the CDR3 is TGTGCCTGGAGGGTAGCGGGGGGCCAGGGGACCCAGTACTTC.

The J gene is TRBJ1-6, the V gene TRBV10-1; D ambiguous. Germline V CDR1 and CDR2: WNHNN, SYGVQD (reference sequence). The V gene lost 0 bases and the J gene lost 6 bases, with 3 bases spanning the gap. The CDR3 consists of 13 residues. This CDR3 reads CASSESGNSPLHF. The DNA for the CDR3 is TGCGCCAGCAGTGAGTCGGGTAATTCACCCCTCCACTTT.

The V call is TRBV12-5, the J call TRBJ2-7, with D unresolved. V lost 2 bases and J lost 6, with 11 bases in between. CDR1 and CDR2 from the germline V gene are LGHNT and FRNRAP. The CDR3 loop spans 13 amino acids. The CDR3 sequence: CASGLKASGEQYF. CDR3 DNA sequence: TGTGCTAGTGGTTTGAAGGCTAGTGGCGAGCAGTACTTC.

The count of this clone is one. Other DNA variants within this sample encode the same CDR3. This rearrangement joins TRBV18 to TRBJ2-7, with D possibly matching TRBD1 (6 bases). Germline loops: CDR1 KGHSH, CDR2 LQKENI. V was trimmed by 6 bases and J by 2 bases, leaving 14 bases between them. This CDR3 has 14 amino acids. Here the CDR3 DNA reads TGTGCCAGCTCGCCCGGACAGCGCCCCTACGAGCAGTACTTC. It encodes CASSPGQRPYEQYF.

The CDR3 region has the DNA TGTGCCAGCAGCTCTGGACAGGCTGGGCAAGAGACCCAGTACTTC. Translating it yields CASSSGQAGQETQYF. V and J are TRBV5-4 and TRBJ2-5; 7 bases are a match to TRBD1. Germline CDR1 SGHNT, CDR2 YYREEE (reference sequence). The CDR3 covers 15 residues. V gave up 3 bases and J gave up 2 bases; unmatched junction bases: 7.

V is TRBV18 and J is TRBJ1-5, with D unclear. Germline assignment: CDR1 KGHSH and CDR2 LQKENI. Trimming took 4 bases from V and 2 from J, leaving 15 bases between them. The CDR3 spans 16 residues. In nucleotides, the CDR3 is TGTGCCAGCTCACTTCTTGATAGTCGAGGCAATCAGCCCCAGCATTTT. This gives the protein CASSLLDSRGNQPQHF.

The chain uses TRBV7-3 and TRBJ2-1, with 7 bases that match TRBD2. The CDR3 covers 15 residues. Germline CDR1 is SGHTA and CDR2 is FQGTGA. V was clipped by 2 bases and J by 2 bases; unmatched bases: 3. DNA of the CDR3: TGTGCCAGCAGCTTATCACGGGGGGCCTACAATGAGCAGTTCTTC. It translates to CASSLSRGAYNEQFF.

The V and J genes are TRBV25-1 and TRBJ2-1; 8 bases are a match to TRBD2. Germline V lookup: CDR1 MGHDK, CDR2 SYGVNS. The ends lost 3 bases at V and 6 bases at J; junction bases unmatched: 10. The CDR3 loop spans 16 amino acids. This CDR3 is CASSDERGGIRNEQFF. The CDR3 nucleotides read TGTGCCAGCAGTGATGAGCGCGGGGGGATCCGCAATGAGCAGTTCTTC.

The chain carries TRBV15 and TRBJ2-3; a possible D gene is TRBD1 (5 bases). V was cut by 0 bases and J by 5 bases, with 9 bases left in between. CDR1 LNHNV and CDR2 YYDKDF come from the germline V gene (reference sequence). There are 14 residues in the CDR3. This chain's CDR3 is CATSRDVGVDTQYF. In nucleotides, the CDR3 is TGTGCCACCAGCAGAGATGTAGGGGTAGATACGCAGTATTTT.

V is TRBV4-2 and J is TRBJ2-1; D is undetermined. The CDR3 has 17 residues. V lost 1 base and J 1 base, leaving 14 bases between the germline ends. Germline loops: CDR1 LGHNA, CDR2 YNFKEQ. For the CDR3, the DNA is TGTGCCAGCAGCCAAGGCAATGCCGGCGCTTCCTACAATGAGCAGTTCTTC. Translating it yields CASSQGNAGASYNEQFF.